The clone carrying this TCR beta chain was counted a few times. Its matching antigen is unknown. A sample-barcoded 5' primer and a J-beta primer mix were used in a second PCR of about 6 to 11 cycles. No fewer than 2.5 million CDR3-containing paired-end reads came from each sample. TCRdb itself ran the 5' RACE reads through MiXCR, one entry per CDR3 protein. The sample lists 1 million to 1.2 million distinct CDR3 sequences, roughly two fifths seen once, with around 13% in the top ten. These data belong to a study of blood T cells in healthy people across ages. Study summary: Capture via template switching afforded approximately one barcoded beta molecule per two T cells. Whole-study findings and limits: It was not known whether donors were CMV positive (a possible confounder of expanded clonotype changes). A roughly linear age-dependent decrease characterized TCR beta diversity per million T cells.

The trim removed 4 bases at V and 0 bases at J, leaving 8 bases unmatched. The CDR3 is 18 amino acids. Sample: blood. The gene calls are TRBV12-3 or TRBV12-4 and TRBJ1-5, with 11 bases aligning to TRBD1. This receptor was obtained from a man younger than 30 in good health. The CDR3: CASSSIRDRGISNQPQHF. The CDR3 coding sequence is TGTGCCAGCAGTTCCATTCGGGACAGGGGGATTAGCAATCAGCCCCAGCATTTT.